Only a few counts were recorded for the clone carrying this T cell receptor (beta chain). This entry is derived from a study of cytomegalovirus exposure and HLA in healthy donors. PCR primers comprised 60 Vbeta and 13 Jbeta primers. Only in-frame clones appear in the TCRdb table, and some are missing; sequencing was by immunoSEQ multiplex PCR. The top ten hold about 2% of the sample, which has around 88,000 clones, 74% seen once. Germline V gene data show CDR1 as SGHRS and CDR2 as YFSETQ. J was trimmed by 3 bases and V by 3 bases; bases with no gene match: 2. The CDR3 sequence is 13 residues long. The receptor was isolated from a male donor in good health and CMV-seronegative. Source material: PBMCs. The genes are TRBV5-1 and TRBJ2-7; 8 bases map to TRBD1. CDR3 bases: TGCGCCAGCAGCTACGGACAGGGCTACGAGCAGTACTTC. The encoded protein is CASSYGQGYEQYF.